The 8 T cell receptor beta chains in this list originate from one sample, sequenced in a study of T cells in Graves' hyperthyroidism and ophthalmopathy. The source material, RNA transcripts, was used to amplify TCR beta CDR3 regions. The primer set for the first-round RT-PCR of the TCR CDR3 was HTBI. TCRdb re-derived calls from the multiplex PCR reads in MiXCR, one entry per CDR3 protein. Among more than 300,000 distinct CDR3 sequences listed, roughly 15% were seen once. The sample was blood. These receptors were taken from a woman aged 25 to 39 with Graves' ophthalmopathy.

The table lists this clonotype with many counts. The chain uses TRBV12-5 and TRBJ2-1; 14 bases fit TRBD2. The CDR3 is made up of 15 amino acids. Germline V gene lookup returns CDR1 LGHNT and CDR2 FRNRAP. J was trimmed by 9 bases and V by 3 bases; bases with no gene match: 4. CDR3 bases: TGTGCTAGTGGTTTCGGGACTAGCGGGGGAACTGAGCAGTTCTTC. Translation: CASGFGTSGGTEQFF.

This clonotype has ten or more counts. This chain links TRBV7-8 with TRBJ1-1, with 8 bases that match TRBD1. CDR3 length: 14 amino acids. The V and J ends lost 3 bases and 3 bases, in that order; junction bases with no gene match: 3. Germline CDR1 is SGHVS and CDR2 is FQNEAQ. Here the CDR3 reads CASSFGTGDTEAFF. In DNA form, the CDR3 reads TGTGCCAGCAGCTTCGGGACAGGTGACACTGAAGCTTTCTTT.

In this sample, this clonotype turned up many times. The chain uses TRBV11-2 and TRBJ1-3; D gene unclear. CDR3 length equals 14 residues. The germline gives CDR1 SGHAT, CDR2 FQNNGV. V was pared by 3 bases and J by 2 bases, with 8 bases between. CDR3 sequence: CASSFGLTGNTIYF. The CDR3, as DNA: TGTGCCAGCAGCTTTGGGCTAACTGGAAACACCATATATTTT.

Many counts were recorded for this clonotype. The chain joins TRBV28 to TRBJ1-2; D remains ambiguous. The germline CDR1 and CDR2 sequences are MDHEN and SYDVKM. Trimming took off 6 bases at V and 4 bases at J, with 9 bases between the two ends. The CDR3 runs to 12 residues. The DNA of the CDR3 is TGTGCCAGCAGATCCCCGGGCTATGGCTACACCTTC. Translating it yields CASRSPGYGYTF.

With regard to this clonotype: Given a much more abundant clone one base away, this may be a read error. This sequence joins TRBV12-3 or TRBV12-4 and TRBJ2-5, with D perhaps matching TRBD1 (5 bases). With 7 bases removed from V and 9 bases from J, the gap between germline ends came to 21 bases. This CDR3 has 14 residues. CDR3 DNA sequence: TGTGCCAGCACCCCGGGCAGGGCGTACGAGCCCCAGTACTTC. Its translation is CASTPGRAYEPQYF.

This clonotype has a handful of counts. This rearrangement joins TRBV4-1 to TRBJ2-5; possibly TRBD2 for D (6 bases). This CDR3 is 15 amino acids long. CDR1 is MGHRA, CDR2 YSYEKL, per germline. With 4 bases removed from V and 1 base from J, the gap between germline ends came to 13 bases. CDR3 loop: CASSLSQGGQETQYF. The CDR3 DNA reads TGCGCCAGCAGCCTCAGTCAGGGAGGCCAAGAGACCCAGTACTTC.

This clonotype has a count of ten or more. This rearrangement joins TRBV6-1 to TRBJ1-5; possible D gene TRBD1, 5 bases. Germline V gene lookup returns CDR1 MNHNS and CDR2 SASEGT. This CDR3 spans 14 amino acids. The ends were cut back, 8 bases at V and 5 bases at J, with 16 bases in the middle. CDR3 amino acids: CASGRGTGDQPQHF. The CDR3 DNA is TGTGCCAGCGGCAGAGGGACGGGGGATCAGCCCCAGCATTTT.

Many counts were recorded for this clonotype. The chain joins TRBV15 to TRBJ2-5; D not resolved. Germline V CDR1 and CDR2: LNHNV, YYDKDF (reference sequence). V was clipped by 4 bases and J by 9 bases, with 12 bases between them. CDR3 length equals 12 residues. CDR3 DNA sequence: TGTGCCACCAGCACCACCGCAAGGTCCCAGTACTTC. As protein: CATSTTARSQYF.